This T cell receptor (beta chain) was found in a study of PD-L1 blockade in urothelial cancer. On the study more broadly: In about 2014 therapy began: atezolizumab 1,200 mg intravenously every 3 weeks. Prior chemotherapy regimens per patient numbered 0 to 3.

Libraries were prepared by immunoSEQ multiplex PCR; TCRdb keeps only in-frame clonotypes and omits some of them. The table has about 95,000 clones, around 87% seen once. Notes on this clone: Its target is not known.

This sample's time point: pretreatment peripheral blood. The patients had locally advanced or metastatic urothelial carcinoma. J lost 8 bases, V lost 10 bases, and 11 bases had no gene match. CDR1 is ENHRY and CDR2 is SYGVKD in the germline V gene. This CDR3 spans 14 amino acids. General study findings and limits: Clones that were tumor-associated expanded more in the blood of durable-benefit patients at 3 weeks.

The clonotype originates from a man aged 60-69 years with urothelial cancer. The sample was PBMCs, taken around atezolizumab (anti-PD-L1) treatment. The chain links TRBV10-3 to TRBJ1-6; 7 bases line up with TRBD1. CDR3 amino acids: CATWPGQPYSPLHF. CDR3 nucleotides: TGTGCCACCTGGCCGGGACAGCCTTATTCACCCCTCCACTTT.